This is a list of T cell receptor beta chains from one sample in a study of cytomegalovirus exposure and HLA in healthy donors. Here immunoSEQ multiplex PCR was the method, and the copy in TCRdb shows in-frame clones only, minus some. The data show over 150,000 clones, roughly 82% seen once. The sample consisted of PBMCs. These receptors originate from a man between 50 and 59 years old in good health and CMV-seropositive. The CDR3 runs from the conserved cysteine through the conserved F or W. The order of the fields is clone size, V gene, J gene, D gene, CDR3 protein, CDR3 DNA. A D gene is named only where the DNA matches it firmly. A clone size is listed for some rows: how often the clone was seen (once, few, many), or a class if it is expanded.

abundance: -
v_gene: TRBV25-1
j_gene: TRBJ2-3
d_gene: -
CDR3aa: CASSTHFAPSTDTQYF
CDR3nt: TGTGCCAGCAGTACCCACTTCGCCCCTAGCACAGATACGCAGTATTTT

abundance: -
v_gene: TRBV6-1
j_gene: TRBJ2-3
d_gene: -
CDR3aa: CASTGGEADTQYF
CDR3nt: TGTGCCAGCACGGGGGGCGAGGCAGATACGCAGTATTTT

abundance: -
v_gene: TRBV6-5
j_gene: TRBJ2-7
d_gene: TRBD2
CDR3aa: CASRAGRLNSYEQYF
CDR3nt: TGTGCCAGCAGAGCCGGGAGGCTTAACTCCTACGAGCAGTACTTC

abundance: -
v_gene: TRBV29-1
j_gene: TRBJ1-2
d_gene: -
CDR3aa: CSVNRQGNGYTF
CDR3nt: TGCAGCGTGAACCGGCAGGGTAATGGCTACACCTTC

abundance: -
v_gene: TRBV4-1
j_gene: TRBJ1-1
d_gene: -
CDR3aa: CASSLMEARPPTEAFF
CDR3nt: TGCGCCAGCAGCCTAATGGAGGCAAGGCCACCGACTGAAGCTTTCTTT

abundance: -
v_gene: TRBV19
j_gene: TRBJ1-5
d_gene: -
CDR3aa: CASSISAGEISTQHF
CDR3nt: TGTGCCAGTAGTATTTCGGCAGGGGAAATCAGCACCCAGCATTTT

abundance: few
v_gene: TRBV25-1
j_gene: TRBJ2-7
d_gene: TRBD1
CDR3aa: CASSEVSQGDEQYF
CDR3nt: TGTGCCAGCAGTGAAGTTAGCCAGGGGGACGAGCAGTACTTC

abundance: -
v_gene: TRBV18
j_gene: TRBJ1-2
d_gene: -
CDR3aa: CASSPTENGYTF
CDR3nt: TGTGCCAGCTCACCCACGGAGAATGGCTACACCTTC

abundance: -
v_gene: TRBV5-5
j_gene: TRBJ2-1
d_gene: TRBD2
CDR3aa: CASSSGLQNEQFF
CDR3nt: TGTGCCAGCAGCTCGGGACTACAGAATGAGCAGTTCTTC

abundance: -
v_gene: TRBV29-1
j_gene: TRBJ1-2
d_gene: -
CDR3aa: CSAKQGLDYGYTF
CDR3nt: TGCAGCGCAAAACAGGGTTTGGACTATGGCTACACCTTC

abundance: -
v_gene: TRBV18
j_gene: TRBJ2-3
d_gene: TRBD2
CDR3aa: CASSPPGTSGPDTQYF
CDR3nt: TGTGCCAGCTCACCACCGGGGACTAGCGGGCCAGATACGCAGTATTTT

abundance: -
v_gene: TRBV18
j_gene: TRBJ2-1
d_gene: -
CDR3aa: CASSPLSGDNEQFF
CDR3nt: TGTGCCAGCTCACCACTTTCGGGGGACAATGAGCAGTTCTTC

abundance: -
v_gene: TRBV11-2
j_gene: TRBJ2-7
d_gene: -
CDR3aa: CASSPDFVGPYEQYF
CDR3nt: TGTGCCAGCAGTCCAGACTTCGTAGGCCCCTACGAGCAGTACTTC

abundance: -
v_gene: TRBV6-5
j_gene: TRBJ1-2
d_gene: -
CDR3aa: CASSETGISYGYTF
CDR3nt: TGTGCCAGCAGTGAAACGGGAATATCCTATGGCTACACCTTC

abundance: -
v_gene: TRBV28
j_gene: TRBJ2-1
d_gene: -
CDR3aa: CASSPYTHRSNEQFF
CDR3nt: TGTGCCAGCAGTCCGTATACCCATCGGAGCAATGAGCAGTTCTTC